This note documents a single TCR beta chain sequence. Trimming removed 8 bases from V and 0 bases from J; junction bases left unmatched: 12. Germline CDR1 and CDR2: SNHLY and FYNNEI. This CDR3 comprises 16 residues. This record belongs to a study of cytomegalovirus exposure and HLA in healthy donors. PCR primers comprised 60 Vbeta and 13 Jbeta primers. Repertoires were generated with immunoSEQ multiplex PCR, while TCRdb's copy carries only in-frame clones and drops some. The profile shows under 150,000 clones, approximately 80% of them singletons. This sequence was found in a man aged 50-59 years in good health and CMV-seronegative. The J gene is TRBJ1-2, the V gene TRBV2; 7 positions match TRBD1. The specimen was PBMCs. The chain's CDR3 is CASEGAGWSSNYGYTF. CDR3 coding DNA: TGTGCCAGCGAGGGGGCAGGATGGTCCTCTAACTATGGCTACACCTTC.